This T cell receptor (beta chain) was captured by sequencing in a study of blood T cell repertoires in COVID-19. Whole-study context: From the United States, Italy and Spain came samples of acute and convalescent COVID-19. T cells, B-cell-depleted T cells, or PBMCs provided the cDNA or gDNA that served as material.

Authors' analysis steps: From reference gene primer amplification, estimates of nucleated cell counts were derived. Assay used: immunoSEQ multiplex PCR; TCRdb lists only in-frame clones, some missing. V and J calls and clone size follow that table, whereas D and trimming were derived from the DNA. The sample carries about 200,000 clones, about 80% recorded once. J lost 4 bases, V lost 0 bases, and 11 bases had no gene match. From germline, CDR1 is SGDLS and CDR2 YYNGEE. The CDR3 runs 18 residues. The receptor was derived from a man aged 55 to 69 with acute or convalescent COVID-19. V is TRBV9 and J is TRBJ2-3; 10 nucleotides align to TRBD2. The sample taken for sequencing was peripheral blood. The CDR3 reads CASSVEDSPSGGADTQYF. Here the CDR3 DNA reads TGTGCCAGCAGCGTAGAAGATTCCCCTAGCGGGGGAGCAGATACGCAGTATTTT.